The T cell receptor (beta chain) described here comes from a study of blood T cells in healthy people across ages. Per sample, extraction of total RNA gave at least 6 micrograms in every case. A sample-barcoded 5' primer and a J-beta primer mix were used in a second PCR of roughly 7 to 12 cycles. Via MiXCR, TCRdb re-called the 5' RACE reads, giving one row per CDR3 protein. The repertoire has more than 800,000 distinct CDR3 sequences, around 45% of them found once; the top ten carry 18%. The ends lost 4 bases at V and 6 bases at J; junction bases unmatched: 10. Germline-derived CDR1 and CDR2 are SGHRS and YFSETQ. This CDR3 region has 15 residues.

The chain is built from TRBV5-1 and TRBJ2-1, with TRBD1 matching 7 bases. Sequencing input: blood. This clonotype originated in a woman in her fifties or sixties in good health. The DNA for the CDR3 is TGCGCCAGCAGCCCAAGGGGGCACGGGATCAATGAGCAGTTCTTC. Its translation: CASSPRGHGINEQFF.